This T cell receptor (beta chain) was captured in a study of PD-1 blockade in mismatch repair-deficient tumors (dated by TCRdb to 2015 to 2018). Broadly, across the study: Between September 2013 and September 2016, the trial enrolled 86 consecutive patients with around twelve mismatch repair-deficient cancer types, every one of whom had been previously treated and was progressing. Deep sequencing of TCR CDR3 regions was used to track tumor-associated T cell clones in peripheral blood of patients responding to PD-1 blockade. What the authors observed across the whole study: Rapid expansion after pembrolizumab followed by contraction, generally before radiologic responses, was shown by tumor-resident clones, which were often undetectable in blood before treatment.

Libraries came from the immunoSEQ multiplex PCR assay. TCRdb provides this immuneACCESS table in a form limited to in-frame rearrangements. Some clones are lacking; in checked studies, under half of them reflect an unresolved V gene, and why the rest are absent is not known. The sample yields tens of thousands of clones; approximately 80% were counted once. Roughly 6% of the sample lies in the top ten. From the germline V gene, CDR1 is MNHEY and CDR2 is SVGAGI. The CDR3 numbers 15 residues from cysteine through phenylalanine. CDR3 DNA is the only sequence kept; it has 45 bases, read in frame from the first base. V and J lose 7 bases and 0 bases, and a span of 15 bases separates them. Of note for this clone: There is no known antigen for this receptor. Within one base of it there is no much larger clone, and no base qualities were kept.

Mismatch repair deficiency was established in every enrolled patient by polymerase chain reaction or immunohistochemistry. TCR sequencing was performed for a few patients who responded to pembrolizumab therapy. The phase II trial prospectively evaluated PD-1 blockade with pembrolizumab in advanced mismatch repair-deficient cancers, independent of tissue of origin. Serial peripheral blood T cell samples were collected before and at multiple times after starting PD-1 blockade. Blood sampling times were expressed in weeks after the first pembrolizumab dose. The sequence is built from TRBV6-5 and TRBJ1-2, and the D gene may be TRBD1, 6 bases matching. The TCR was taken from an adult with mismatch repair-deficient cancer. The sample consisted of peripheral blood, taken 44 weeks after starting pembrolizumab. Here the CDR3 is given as CASTPLGGANYGYTF. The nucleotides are TGTGCCAGCACCCCATTAGGGGGAGCTAACTATGGCTACACCTTC.